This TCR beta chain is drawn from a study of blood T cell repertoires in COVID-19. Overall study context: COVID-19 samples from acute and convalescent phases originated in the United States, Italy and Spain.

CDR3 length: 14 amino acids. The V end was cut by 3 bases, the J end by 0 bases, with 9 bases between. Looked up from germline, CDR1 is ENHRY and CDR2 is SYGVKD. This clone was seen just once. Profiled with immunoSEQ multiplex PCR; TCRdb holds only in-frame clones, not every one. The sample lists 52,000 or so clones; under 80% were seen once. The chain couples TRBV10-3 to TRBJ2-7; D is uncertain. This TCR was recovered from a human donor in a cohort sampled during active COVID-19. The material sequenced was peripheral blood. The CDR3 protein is CAISDAVSSYEQYF. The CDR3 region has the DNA TGTGCCATCAGTGATGCGGTAAGCTCCTACGAGCAGTACTTC.